This TCR beta chain was retrieved from a study of T cell responses to AZD1222 COVID-19 vaccine. Study-level background: Second-dose recipients at about 4 or about 12 weeks were treated as one pooled group.

This CDR3 contains 13 residues. V was pared by 5 bases and J by 6 bases, with 10 bases between. Germline CDR1 and CDR2: SNHLY and FYNNEI. Some clones are missing from TCRdb's copy, which holds only in-frame ones; the method was immunoSEQ multiplex PCR. Of some 120,000 clones in the sample, approximately 93% are singletons; the top ten hold 4% to 5.5%. The input for sequencing was peripheral blood, taken on day 0 of AZD1222 vaccination. The TCR originated in an adult in good health. The chain combines TRBV2 with TRBJ2-2, with D uncertain. The CDR3 sequence: CASSTGGAGELFF. The CDR3 coding sequence is TGTGCCAGCAGTACTGGTGGAGCCGGGGAGCTGTTTTTT.